The 9 T cell receptor beta chains given below trace back to one sample, sequenced in a study of blood T cell repertoires in COVID-19. The protocol was immunoSEQ multiplex PCR, while the TCRdb copy is restricted to in-frame clones and leaves out a portion. Of about 270,000 clones in the sample, 86% were seen once. The sample was peripheral blood. The receptors come from a man aged 40-55 years with active or convalescent COVID-19.

The chain uses TRBV7-9 and TRBJ1-2; TRBD1 aligns across 7 bases. The CDR3 contains 14 residues. Germline V CDR1 and CDR2: SEHNR, FQNEAQ (reference sequence). The V segment lost 2 bases and the J segment 3 bases; nucleotides outside the gene matches: 3. The chain's CDR3 is CASSLTGDYYGYTF. The CDR3 DNA sequence: TGTGCCAGCAGCTTAACAGGGGACTACTATGGCTACACCTTC. Looking up the rest from reference TRBV7-9 and TRBJ1-2 gives the full variable domain: DTGVSQNPRHKITKRGQNVTFRCDPISEHNRLYWYRQTLGQGPEFLTYFQNEAQLEKSRLLSDRFSAERPKGSFSTLEIQRTEQGDSAMYLCASSLTGDYYGYTFGSGTRLTVV.

The V call is TRBV5-1, the J call TRBJ2-2; a weak D match, TRBD1 (5 bases). V lost 0 bases and J lost 5, with 5 bases in between. Germline V gene sequence: CDR1 SGHRS, CDR2 YFSETQ. CDR3 length: 13 residues. The CDR3 DNA is TGCGCCAGCAGCTTGGAGGGGACCGGGGAGCTGTTTTTT. Translated: CASSLEGTGELFF.

The V gene is TRBV5-1, the J gene TRBJ2-5, with D possibly being TRBD2 (6 bases). Germline values: CDR1 SGHRS, CDR2 YFSETQ. The CDR3 is 13 residues long. V was shortened by 8 bases and J by 5 bases, with 16 bases between the two germline ends. CDR3 in amino acids: CASSPEGSETQYF. The DNA for the CDR3 is TGCGCCAGTTCCCCGGAGGGATCCGAGACCCAGTACTTC.

The sample holds a few counts of this clone. CDR3 amino acids: CAWRGQGAGTEAFF. The CDR3 DNA sequence: TGTGCCTGGAGGGGACAGGGGGCAGGAACTGAAGCTTTCTTT. This rearrangement joins TRBV30 to TRBJ1-1; 12 nucleotides line up with TRBD1. Germline V gene lookup returns CDR1 GTSNPN and CDR2 SVGIG (reference sequence). Trimming took 3 bases from V and 5 from J; bases not matched to a gene: 4. This CDR3 region has 14 residues.

This chain connects TRBV19 to TRBJ2-2; 14 positions agree with TRBD2. Unmatched junction bases numbered 4, after V lost 5 bases and J lost 5 bases. The germline V gene has CDR1 LNHDA and CDR2 SQIVND (reference sequence). This CDR3 spans 16 amino acids. CDR3 sequence: CASSPTSGRVTGELFF. CDR3 DNA: TGTGCCAGTAGTCCGACTAGCGGGAGGGTGACCGGGGAGCTGTTTTTT.

This chain uses TRBV5-6 with TRBJ2-7; 9 bases agree with TRBD2. The CDR3 has 15 amino acids. V trimming: 0 bases; J trimming: 2 bases; junction bases outside the gene matches: 3. CDR1 and CDR2 (germline): SGHDT, YYEEEE. DNA of the CDR3: TGTGCCAGCAGCTTGGGTAGCGGGAGTGCCTACGAGCAGTACTTC. It specifies CASSLGSGSAYEQYF.

V is TRBV11-2 and J is TRBJ1-1; unclear D gene. Trimming cost V 2 bases and J 1 base, with 8 bases left between them. Germline V gene data show CDR1 as SGHAT and CDR2 as FQNNGV. The CDR3 sequence is 14 residues long. The CDR3 bases are TGTGCCAGCAGCTTACGACTAGGGAACACTGAAGCTTTCTTT. It codes for CASSLRLGNTEAFF.

CDR3: CASSDRGRDQPQHF. The CDR3 bases are TGTGCCAGCAGTGATCGGGGGAGAGATCAGCCCCAGCATTTT. The rearrangement uses TRBV2 and TRBJ1-5, with D possibly being TRBD1 (5 bases). The germline V gene has CDR1 SNHLY and CDR2 FYNNEI. V dropped 3 bases and J dropped 5 bases, with 11 bases sitting between them. The CDR3 is made up of 14 amino acids.

This clone came up once. The V and J genes are TRBV29-1 and TRBJ2-7; tentative D call: TRBD1 (6 bases). This CDR3 is 13 amino acids long. The germline V gene has CDR1 SQVTM and CDR2 ANQGSEA. Between the trimmed V and J ends, which lost 5 bases and 6 bases, there was a span of 17 bases. CDR3 sequence: CSVQTGALSEQYF. The CDR3 DNA is TGCAGCGTTCAGACAGGCGCACTCTCCGAGCAGTACTTC.